Presented here are 4 T cell receptor beta chains from one specimen sequenced in a study of cytomegalovirus exposure and HLA in healthy donors. The PCR employed 60 Vbeta primers together with 13 Jbeta primers. Sequenced by immunoSEQ multiplex PCR; TCRdb stores in-frame clones only, minus some. This repertoire includes about 46,000 clones. Material for sequencing was PBMCs. These receptors were obtained from a woman aged 40 to 50 in good health and CMV-seronegative.

The chain joins TRBV29-1 to TRBJ2-5, with D hard to call. This CDR3 is built from 13 residues. V gave up 3 bases and J gave up 1 base, with 9 bases separating them. Germline values: CDR1 SQVTM, CDR2 ANQGSEA. CDR3 region: CSVDNGAQETQYF. CDR3 DNA: TGCAGCGTTGACAACGGAGCCCAAGAGACCCAGTACTTC.

V is TRBV19 and J is TRBJ2-3; D is possibly TRBD2 (5 bases). In germline, CDR1 is LNHDA, CDR2 SQIVND (reference sequence). The CDR3 consists of 16 residues. With 4 bases removed from V and 6 bases from J, the gap between germline ends came to 20 bases. The CDR3 loop reads CASSNGDRLLSDTQYF. CDR3 DNA sequence: TGTGCCAGTAGTAACGGGGATCGGCTGTTATCCGATACGCAGTATTTT.

The CDR3 here is CAIRNERETRNEQFF. The DNA of the CDR3 is TGTGCCATCAGAAACGAGCGGGAGACGAGGAATGAGCAGTTCTTC. The chain links TRBV10-3 to TRBJ2-1; 8 positions match TRBD2. Germline trimming cut 6 bases from V and 7 bases from J; bases unmatched to any gene: 11. Germline V lookup: CDR1 ENHRY, CDR2 SYGVKD. This CDR3 has 15 residues.

The CDR3 bases are TGCGCCAGCAGCCTTCAGACAGGGTATGAGACCCAGTACTTC. Its translation: CASSLQTGYETQYF. This chain connects TRBV4-3 to TRBJ2-5; 7 bases are a match to TRBD1. CDR1 and CDR2 from the germline V gene are LGHNA and YSLEER. Trimming at V came to 4 bases and at J to 5 bases, leaving 7 bases not matched to a gene. The CDR3 spans 14 residues.